This entry describes one TCR beta chain. TCRdb called the RT-PCR reads again in MiXCR, with one record for every CDR3 protein. The profile shows 500,000 to 600,000 distinct CDR3 sequences, approximately 15% of them singletons. This record comes from a study of response to subunit inactivated influenza vaccine. The CDR3 contains 17 residues. Germline V CDR1 and CDR2: MGHRA, YSYEKL. Trimming took off 1 base at V and 7 bases at J, with 17 bases between the two ends. The receptor comes from a man aged 45-65 years who received an inactivated influenza vaccine. Sample: PBMCs from blood, taken 11 to 12 days after vaccination. The chain couples TRBV4-1 to TRBJ1-6; tentative D call: TRBD1 (6 bases). CDR3 bases: TGCGCCAGCAGCCAAGGGCCCCCGGGACAATTCAATTCACCCCTCCACTTT. Translating it yields CASSQGPPGQFNSPLHF.